Each of the 32 T cell receptor beta chains below was sequenced from the same sample in a study of cytomegalovirus exposure and HLA in healthy donors. Sequenced by immunoSEQ multiplex PCR; TCRdb stores in-frame clones only, minus some. The data contain about 84,000 clones, approximately 90% of them singletons. The sample was PBMCs. The receptors derive from a young man in good health and CMV-seronegative.

CDR3 residues: CASSLAGVEQPQHF. CDR3 nucleotides: TGTGCCAGCAGTTTGGCAGGGGTGGAGCAGCCCCAGCATTTT. This rearrangement joins TRBV27 to TRBJ1-5, with a weak D call TRBD1 (6 bases). The CDR3 is 14 amino acids. The V gene lost 3 bases and the J gene lost 7 bases, with 13 bases spanning the gap. Germline V gives CDR1 MNHEY, CDR2 SMNVEV (reference sequence).

This chain uses TRBV5-1 with TRBJ1-1; 7 bases are a match to TRBD1. The trim removed 1 base at V and 0 bases at J, leaving 3 bases unmatched. The CDR3 has 15 amino acids. CDR1 and CDR2 from the germline V gene are SGHRS and YFSETQ. The CDR3 loop reads CASSLYRGVNTEAFF. The CDR3 coding sequence is TGCGCCAGCAGCTTGTACAGGGGCGTGAACACTGAAGCTTTCTTT.

The rearrangement links TRBV7-9 to TRBJ2-7; weak D call: TRBD1 (6 bases). This CDR3 contains 14 residues. Trimming left V 2 bases short and J 2 bases short, with 10 bases between. Germline V gives CDR1 SEHNR, CDR2 FQNEAQ (reference sequence). This chain's CDR3 is CASSLKGVPYEQYF. CDR3 DNA sequence: TGTGCCAGCAGCTTAAAGGGGGTCCCCTACGAGCAGTACTTC.

The chain has TRBV7-6 and TRBJ2-5; D may be TRBD2 (5 bases). Deletions cut 0 bases from V and 5 bases from J, with 13 bases between. Germline V lookup: CDR1 SGHVS, CDR2 FNYEAQ. The CDR3 extends over 15 amino acids. The CDR3 DNA reads TGTGCCAGCAGCTTAGCTCGGGTGCGAGGGGAGACCCAGTACTTC. Translation: CASSLARVRGETQYF.

The chain couples TRBV11-2 to TRBJ2-5, with TRBD2 as a possible D gene (5 bases). The CDR3 is 15 residues long. Trimming stripped 2 bases from V and 5 bases from J, with 15 bases between. CDR1 is SGHAT and CDR2 is FQNNGV in the germline V gene. The CDR3 here is CASSLLVGVIETQYF. CDR3 nucleotides: TGTGCCAGCAGCTTATTGGTGGGAGTGATTGAGACCCAGTACTTC. The full variable domain, rest sourced from reference TRBV11-2 and TRBJ2-5, is EAGVAQSPRYKIIEKRQSVAFWCNPISGHATLYWYQQILGQGPKLLIQFQNNGVVDDSQLPKDRFSAERLKGVDSTLKIQPAKLEDSAVYLCASSLLVGVIETQYFGPGTRLLVL.

As DNA, the CDR3 is TGTGCCAGCAGTGCCGGGGAAGAGACCCAGTACTTC. Translated, it gives CASSAGEETQYF. The chain combines TRBV6-1 with TRBJ2-5; tentative D call: TRBD2 (5 bases). The length of the CDR3 is 12 residues. V dropped 4 bases and J dropped 3 bases, with 6 bases sitting between them. Germline CDR1 reads MNHNS; CDR2 reads SASEGT.

This clone was seen once. The genes are TRBV5-4 and TRBJ2-5; no definite D call. The germline gives CDR1 SGHNT, CDR2 YYREEE (reference sequence). Trimming removed 0 bases at V and 2 bases at J, with 8 bases between. CDR3 length equals 14 residues. The CDR3 DNA sequence: TGTGCCAGCAGCTTGGTGGCGGATCAAGAGACCCAGTACTTC. Its protein is CASSLVADQETQYF. The full variable domain, its missing parts supplied by reference TRBV5-4 and TRBJ2-5, is ETGVTQSPTHLIKTRGQQVTLRCSSQSGHNTVSWYQQALGQGPQFIFQYYREEENGRGNFPPRFSGLQFPNYSSELNVNALELDDSALYLCASSLVADQETQYFGPGTRLLVL.

The chain is built from TRBV11-1 and TRBJ2-3; weak D call: TRBD2 (5 bases). CDR1 and CDR2 from the germline V gene are SGHAT and FQDESV (reference sequence). Trimming removed 5 bases from V and 2 bases from J, with 17 bases in between. The CDR3 has 16 amino acids. CDR3 residues: CASSANRGLDTDTQYF. DNA of the CDR3: TGTGCCAGCAGCGCAAATCGAGGGCTAGACACAGATACGCAGTATTTT.

This sequence joins TRBV5-1 and TRBJ2-1; tentative D call: TRBD2 (6 bases). This CDR3 has 13 amino acids. The V gene lost 0 bases and the J gene lost 5 bases, with 6 bases spanning the gap. Germline V CDR1 and CDR2: SGHRS, YFSETQ. For the CDR3, the DNA is TGCGCCAGCAGCTTGGCGGGAGACAATGAGCAGTTCTTC. It specifies CASSLAGDNEQFF.

The gene calls are TRBV25-1 and TRBJ2-5; perhaps TRBD1 as D (5 bases). CDR1 and CDR2 from the germline V gene are MGHDK and SYGVNS. Deletions cut 6 bases from V and 1 base from J, with 15 bases between. The CDR3 length is 15 residues. The chain's CDR3 is CASRPEDMTQETQYF. The CDR3 bases are TGTGCCAGCAGGCCTGAGGACATGACCCAAGAGACCCAGTACTTC.

The chain carries TRBV28 and TRBJ2-7; 9 nucleotides align to TRBD1. J lost 2 bases, V lost 6 bases, and 8 bases had no gene match. The CDR3 extends over 15 amino acids. Germline loops: CDR1 MDHEN, CDR2 SYDVKM. DNA of the CDR3: TGTGCCAGCAGACCAGGGACAGGGACCCCCTACGAGCAGTACTTC. The encoded protein is CASRPGTGTPYEQYF.

The chain combines TRBV7-9 with TRBJ1-2; D call uncertain. The CDR3 consists of 13 residues. V lost 10 bases and J 8 bases, leaving 20 bases between the germline ends. From germline, CDR1 is SEHNR and CDR2 FQNEAQ (reference sequence). The CDR3 here is CAIKRATMMGYTF. The CDR3 DNA reads as TGTGCCATCAAGCGGGCCACTATGATGGGCTACACCTTC.

This chain connects TRBV11-2 to TRBJ1-1; D ambiguous. The CDR3 covers 14 residues. The germline V gene encodes CDR1 SGHAT and CDR2 FQNNGV. Trimming removed 6 bases from V and 3 bases from J, with 14 bases in between. Here the CDR3 DNA reads TGTGCCAGCAGACCCATCCGGGTAGACACTGAAGCTTTCTTT. It codes for CASRPIRVDTEAFF.

The rearrangement joins TRBV7-9 to TRBJ2-5; 8 bases align to TRBD1. CDR3 length: 13 residues. The germline V gene has CDR1 SEHNR and CDR2 FQNEAQ (reference sequence). The V segment lost 5 bases and the J segment 5 bases; nucleotides outside the gene matches: 4. CDR3 region: CASSDQGAETQYF. CDR3 in DNA: TGTGCCAGCAGCGACCAGGGGGCTGAGACCCAGTACTTC.

The V and J genes are TRBV19 and TRBJ1-1; 7 bases align to TRBD1. CDR3 length: 17 residues. Looked up from germline, CDR1 is LNHDA and CDR2 is SQIVND (reference sequence). The V and J ends lost 3 bases and 3 bases, in that order; junction bases with no gene match: 13. The CDR3 coding sequence is TGTGCCAGTAGTATGGGGGGACAGTTCGGGCCGTACACTGAAGCTTTCTTT. Translated: CASSMGGQFGPYTEAFF.

As DNA, the CDR3 is TGCGCCAGCAGCTTGTTGCGGGGGGAACCTCTTGGGTCCTACAATGAGCAGTTCTTC. Its protein product is CASSLLRGEPLGSYNEQFF. V usage is TRBV5-1 and J usage is TRBJ2-1; TRBD2 aligns across 8 bases. V was pared by 1 base and J by 1 base, with 13 bases of the junction left unmatched. Germline loops: CDR1 SGHRS, CDR2 YFSETQ. The CDR3 has 19 amino acids.

The V and J genes are TRBV7-8 and TRBJ2-5; no clear D gene. In germline, CDR1 is SGHVS, CDR2 FQNEAQ. V was cut by 5 bases and J by 2 bases, with 3 bases left in between. The length of the CDR3 is 11 residues. In nucleotides, the CDR3 is TGTGCCAGCAGCCTGCAAGAGACCCAGTACTTC. It is translated as CASSLQETQYF.

This rearrangement joins TRBV19 to TRBJ2-1, with a weak D call TRBD1 (5 bases). Germline CDR1 reads LNHDA; CDR2 reads SQIVND (reference sequence). Trimming cost V 5 bases and J 6 bases, with 11 bases left between them. This CDR3 comprises 13 residues. CDR3 sequence reads: CASSLRQSNEQFF. In DNA, the CDR3 is TGTGCCAGTAGTCTAAGACAGAGCAATGAGCAGTTCTTC.

V is TRBV21-1 and J is TRBJ2-7; the table assigns TRBD1, which was not confirmed against the DNA. TRBV21-1 is a pseudogene locus. The CDR3 has 13 amino acids. The chain's CDR3 is CASSRQGFYEQYF. CDR3 nucleotides: TGTGCCAGCAGTCGACAGGGGTTTTACGAGCAGTACTTC.

This chain connects TRBV4-1 to TRBJ1-1; 7 positions match TRBD1. Losses at the gene ends were 0 bases for V and 3 bases for J; bases not matched to a gene: 10. The CDR3 sequence is 17 residues long. CDR1 MGHRA and CDR2 YSYEKL come from the germline V gene. CDR3 nucleotides: TGCGCCAGCAGCCAAGAGAGGGGGCGGTATGTGGACACTGAAGCTTTCTTT. This codes for CASSQERGRYVDTEAFF.

Worth noting for this clone: In this CDR3 the conserved last residue, phenylalanine or tryptophan, is missing, so a read error is likely. No DNA is shown, since the ends of the CDR3 on it are uncertain; the CDR3 is the one TCRdb lists. The rearrangement links TRBV9 to TRBJ1-2; TRBD1 reflects the table's D call only, with no check against the DNA. Both ends counted, the CDR3 spans 13 residues. CDR1 is SGDLS, CDR2 YYNGEE, per germline. CDR3 amino acids: CASSVAGTGPLKV.

This clone was detected a few times. The rearrangement uses TRBV2 and TRBJ1-2, with unresolved D. Trimming shortened V by 6 bases and J by 4 bases, and 9 bases separated the two germline ends. The CDR3 extends over 12 amino acids. CDR1 is SNHLY, CDR2 FYNNEI, per germline. This chain's CDR3 is CASRGTAYGYTF. The CDR3 coding sequence is TGTGCCAGCAGGGGTACAGCCTATGGCTACACCTTC.

This clone was picked up one time. The gene calls are TRBV5-4 and TRBJ1-4; no reliable D call. The CDR3 has 16 residues. V dropped 0 bases and J dropped 0 bases, with 9 bases sitting between them. In germline, CDR1 is SGHNT, CDR2 YYREEE (reference sequence). For the CDR3, the DNA is TGTGCCAGCAGCTTGGGAGGCACTGCAACTAATGAAAAACTGTTTTTT. It yields the protein CASSLGGTATNEKLFF.

The V and J genes are TRBV28 and TRBJ2-7; D perhaps matches TRBD2 (6 bases). The V gene's germline CDR1 is MDHEN and CDR2 SYDVKM. Trimming pared 5 bases from V and 9 bases from J, leaving 23 bases between. There are 15 residues in the CDR3. CDR3 nucleotides: TGTGCCAGCAGTCCACGGGAGACGCCCTCTCTCGTGCAGTACTTC. Its protein product is CASSPRETPSLVQYF.

There are a few counts of this clone. This CDR3 is also generated by other DNA sequences in the sample. The chain employs TRBV13 and TRBJ1-5; 11 bases line up with TRBD1. CDR1 is PRHDT and CDR2 is FYEKMQ in the germline V gene (reference sequence). V shed 5 bases, J shed 0 bases, and the junction held 6 bases outside the gene matches. This CDR3 is 17 amino acids long. As DNA, the CDR3 is TGTGCCAGCAGCGCCGGGACAGGGGGTAATAGCAATCAGCCCCAGCATTTT. The encoded protein is CASSAGTGGNSNQPQHF.

The chain combines TRBV9 with TRBJ2-3; TRBD1 is a possible D gene (7 bases). Looked up from germline, CDR1 is SGDLS and CDR2 is YYNGEE. The CDR3 is 15 residues long. V shed 0 bases and J shed 5 bases, with 13 bases lying between them. The CDR3 reads CASSVETGRGDTQYF. CDR3 in DNA: TGTGCCAGCAGCGTAGAGACAGGGCGGGGAGATACGCAGTATTTT.

The CDR3 here is CASSHKGQGAYNEQFF. The CDR3 nucleotides read TGTGCCAGCTCACATAAGGGACAGGGGGCCTACAATGAGCAGTTCTTC. The V and J genes are TRBV18 and TRBJ2-1; 11 nucleotides align to TRBD1. CDR1 is KGHSH and CDR2 is LQKENI in the germline V gene. The CDR3 sequence is 16 residues long. Losses at the gene ends were 4 bases for V and 2 bases for J; bases not matched to a gene: 4.

This chain uses TRBV10-1 with TRBJ2-3; 7 nucleotides agree with TRBD1. J gave up 0 bases and V 8 bases, and 8 bases lay outside the gene matches. The CDR3 runs 15 residues. The germline V gene has CDR1 WNHNN and CDR2 SYGVQD (reference sequence). The CDR3 sequence is CASRDSLTSTDTQYF. The CDR3 DNA reads as TGCGCCAGCCGGGACAGCCTAACTAGCACAGATACGCAGTATTTT.

The chain uses TRBV6-1 and TRBJ1-2, with D hard to call. V lost 7 bases, J lost 5 bases, and 14 bases lay in between. Germline CDR1 is MNHNS and CDR2 is SASEGT. The CDR3 sequence is 13 residues long. For the CDR3, the DNA is TGTGCCAGCAATGACAACCTCGGGTATGGCTACACCTTC. Protein product: CASNDNLGYGYTF.

The chain recombines TRBV15 with TRBJ2-3; the D gene is possibly TRBD2 (6 bases). V was pared by 1 base and J by 4 bases, with 15 bases between. Per the germline V gene, CDR1 is LNHNV and CDR2 is YYDKDF (reference sequence). This CDR3 spans 16 amino acids. This chain's CDR3 is CATSRAPLGGSDTQYF. As DNA, the CDR3 is TGTGCCACCAGCAGAGCCCCTCTGGGGGGATCAGATACGCAGTATTTT.

This sequence joins TRBV2 and TRBJ2-3; 8 positions agree with TRBD2. The V gene's germline CDR1 is SNHLY and CDR2 FYNNEI. V was pared by 3 bases and J by 5 bases, with 4 bases of the junction left unmatched. The length of the CDR3 is 14 residues. As DNA, the CDR3 is TGTGCCAGCAGTGACACTAGCGGAAAAGATACGCAGTATTTT. Protein sequence: CASSDTSGKDTQYF.

This chain uses TRBV29-1 with TRBJ2-7, with 7 bases that match TRBD1. Trimming took 4 bases from V and 4 from J; bases not matched to a gene: 10. Germline V gene sequence: CDR1 SQVTM, CDR2 ANQGSEA. This CDR3 is built from 14 residues. This CDR3 reads CSVGKGASSYEQYF. The CDR3, as DNA: TGCAGCGTTGGAAAGGGGGCATCATCTTACGAGCAGTACTTC.